Following are 28 T cell receptor beta chains from one sample sequenced in a study of T cell repertoires in cytomegalovirus infection. One entry per CDR3 protein, called by TCRdb with MiXCR from the reads. The table shows fewer than 200,000 distinct CDR3 sequences, with around 20% occurring only once. The sequencing input was PBMCs. The receptors come from a human donor in good health (CMV status not recorded). Some clones in this sample may be carry-over from other donors' samples.

The chain combines TRBV6-2 or TRBV6-3 with TRBJ1-5; D unclear. The CDR3 sequence is 15 residues long. Per the germline V gene, CDR1 is MNHEY and CDR2 is SVGEGT. Between the trimmed V and J ends, which lost 1 base and 2 bases, there was a span of 9 bases. The CDR3 nucleotides are TGTGCCAGCAGTTACTACCCGGGAGGCAATCAGCCCCAGCATTTT. Encoded protein: CASSYYPGGNQPQHF.

This clonotype came up many times. V is TRBV12-5 and J is TRBJ2-1; the D gene is possibly TRBD2 (6 bases). The germline gives CDR1 LGHNT, CDR2 FRNRAP. V was trimmed by 2 bases and J by 4 bases, leaving 12 bases between them. This CDR3 is 15 amino acids long. The DNA of the CDR3 is TGTGCTAGTGGTTTGTTGGGACTGCAATACAATGAGCAGTTCTTC. It yields the protein CASGLLGLQYNEQFF.

In this sample, this clonotype turned up a few times. The gene calls are TRBV7-4 and TRBJ2-7, with 12 bases aligning to TRBD2. The CDR3 length is 18 residues. Germline loops: CDR1 SGHVT, CDR2 SQSDAQ. The J segment lost 1 base and the V segment lost 5 bases, leaving 12 bases of the junction unmatched. CDR3 bases: TGTGCCAGCAGCCCTCAGACTAGCGGGAGCCCTCAATCCTACGAGCAGTACTTC. This sequence encodes CASSPQTSGSPQSYEQYF.

The chain has TRBV20-1 and TRBJ2-3; TRBD2 matches at 10 bases. J was trimmed by 2 bases and V by 3 bases; bases with no gene match: 8. The CDR3 is 16 residues long. CDR1 and CDR2 from the germline V gene are DFQATT and SNEGSKA (reference sequence). CDR3 in DNA: TGCAGTGCTAGTAGTGGGCTAGCGGGGGTCACAGATACGCAGTATTTT. Translated: CSASSGLAGVTDTQYF.

With regard to this clonotype: This sequence may be a read error, since a much larger clone differs from it by one base. V gene TRBV7-6 combines with J gene TRBJ1-1; D is ambiguous. The CDR3 spans 15 residues. Looked up from germline, CDR1 is SGHVS and CDR2 is FNYEAQ. The CDR3 spells CAGSLASGKNTEAFF. CDR3 in DNA: TGTGCCGGCAGCTTAGCGTCTGGCAAGAACACTGAAGCTTTCTTT.

Ten or more counts support this clonotype. The chain recombines TRBV12-3 or TRBV12-4 with TRBJ1-1; TRBD1 is a possible D gene (6 bases). CDR3 length equals 14 residues. V lost 3 bases, J lost 3 bases, and 11 bases lay in between. CDR3 protein: CASSFAGGYTEAFF. The CDR3 DNA sequence: TGTGCCAGCAGTTTTGCGGGGGGCTACACTGAAGCTTTCTTT.

This clonotype was observed many times. The chain joins TRBV7-2 to TRBJ1-3; no clear D. Between the trimmed V and J ends, which lost 10 bases and 2 bases, there was a span of 21 bases. The germline gives CDR1 SGHTA, CDR2 FQGNSA. The CDR3 sequence is 16 residues long. CDR3 sequence: CAIPLPPGVPGNTIYF. As DNA, the CDR3 is TGTGCCATTCCCCTCCCCCCCGGGGTTCCTGGAAACACCATATATTTT.

The rearrangement links TRBV5-1 to TRBJ1-1, with a weak D call TRBD1 (6 bases). The CDR3 covers 15 residues. Germline CDR1 reads SGHRS; CDR2 reads YFSETQ. V lost 0 bases and J lost 6, with 15 bases in between. This CDR3 is CASSLEEGESAEAFF. For the CDR3, the DNA is TGCGCCAGCAGCTTGGAGGAGGGGGAAAGCGCTGAAGCTTTCTTT.

The V gene is TRBV20-1, the J gene TRBJ2-4; D is ambiguous. V dropped 0 bases and J dropped 3 bases, with 9 bases sitting between them. CDR3 size: 14 residues. Germline V gives CDR1 DFQATT, CDR2 SNEGSKA (reference sequence). CDR3 bases: TGCAGTGCTAGAGATCGTACGGGCAAAAACATTCAGTACTTC. It encodes CSARDRTGKNIQYF.

This clonotype was recorded many times. The chain combines TRBV7-2 with TRBJ1-5, with D uncertain. Trimming cost V 1 base and J 3 bases, with 13 bases left between them. This CDR3 is built from 16 residues. Germline values: CDR1 SGHTA, CDR2 FQGNSA. DNA for the CDR3: TGTGCCAGCAGCTTAGAATTCGGACGGAACAATCAGCCCCAGCATTTT. It encodes CASSLEFGRNNQPQHF.

The table lists this clonotype with a few counts. Germline and junction disagree at one end, which may indicate a read error. The CDR3 here is CASTLGRGRSSGYNEQFF. The CDR3 region has the DNA TGTGCCAGCACTTTAGGGAGGGGGAGATCGAGTGGTTACAATGAGCAGTTCTTC. The chain carries TRBV27 and TRBJ2-1; possible D gene TRBD2, 7 bases. The CDR3 contains 18 residues. CDR1 MNHEY and CDR2 SMNVEV come from the germline V gene (reference sequence).

This clonotype was counted many times. The CDR3, as DNA: TGTGCCAGCAGCTTCGGGACAGGGGCTACCGCCCTTAACTATGGCTACACCTTC. Its translation: CASSFGTGATALNYGYTF. The chain carries TRBV7-2 and TRBJ1-2; 10 positions match TRBD1. V shed 3 bases and J 1 base; nucleotides not matched to a gene: 11. Germline-derived CDR1 and CDR2 are SGHTA and FQGNSA. This CDR3 region has 18 residues.

This chain connects TRBV15 to TRBJ1-1, with D possibly TRBD1 on 5 matching bases. This CDR3 is built from 15 residues. Trimming cost V 1 base and J 7 bases, with 16 bases left between them. The germline V gene has CDR1 LNHNV and CDR2 YYDKDF (reference sequence). Written as DNA, the CDR3 is TGTGCCACCAGCAGAGGACAGCTCAACACCCTTGAAGCTTTCTTT. It translates to CATSRGQLNTLEAFF.

Comments on this clonotype: A read error may produce the germline difference seen at one junction end. This chain uses TRBV7-6 with TRBJ2-5; 7 nucleotides align to TRBD2. CDR1 and CDR2 from the germline V gene are SGHVS and FNYEAQ. The CDR3 covers 13 residues. The CDR3, as DNA: TGTGCCAGCAGGCCTAGCGCGGGGGAGACCCTGTACTTC. Translated, it gives CASRPSAGETLYF. The complete variable domain, with remaining parts taken from reference TRBV7-6 and TRBJ2-5, reads GAGVSQSPRYKVTKRGQDVALRCDPISGHVSLYWYRQALGQGPEFLTYFNYEAQQDKSGLPNDRFSAERPEGSISTLTIQRTEQRDSAMYRCASRPSAGETLYFGPGTRLLVL.

This clonotype was counted a few times. V usage is TRBV18 and J usage is TRBJ1-1; D ambiguous. V lost 0 bases and J lost 2, with 10 bases in between. From germline, CDR1 is KGHSH and CDR2 LQKENI. The CDR3 runs to 15 residues. CDR3 amino acids: CASSPPTISNTEAFF. The CDR3 bases are TGTGCCAGCTCACCACCGACGATTTCCAACACTGAAGCTTTCTTT.

This clonotype was observed a few times. This chain links TRBV7-3 with TRBJ2-1; D is possibly TRBD2 (6 bases). The germline V gene has CDR1 SGHTA and CDR2 FQGTGA. This CDR3 has 16 residues. Trimming removed 3 bases at V and 8 bases at J, with 20 bases between. CDR3 in amino acids: CASSFGDGRGGDEQFF. Written as DNA, the CDR3 is TGTGCCAGCAGCTTTGGGGACGGGCGGGGAGGTGATGAGCAGTTCTTC.

This chain links TRBV19 with TRBJ1-5; D unresolved. The length of the CDR3 is 14 residues. Trimming took 3 bases from V and 4 from J, leaving 10 bases between them. The germline gives CDR1 LNHDA, CDR2 SQIVND (reference sequence). The CDR3 loop is CASSIRTSNQPQHF. The CDR3 nucleotides are TGTGCCAGTAGTATTCGTACTTCTAATCAGCCCCAGCATTTT. Based on the CDR3 plus reference TRBV19 and TRBJ1-5, the full variable domain is DGGITQSPKYLFRKEGQNVTLSCEQNLNHDAMYWYRQDPGQGLRLIYYSQIVNDFQKGDIAEGYSVSREKKESFPLTVTSAQKNPTAFYLCASSIRTSNQPQHFGDGTRLSIL.

The table lists this clonotype with many counts. The rearrangement links TRBV7-8 to TRBJ2-2; a possible D gene is TRBD1 (5 bases). Per the germline V gene, CDR1 is SGHVS and CDR2 is FQNEAQ. Trimming cost V 7 bases and J 1 base, with 13 bases left between them. This CDR3 is built from 15 residues. Here the CDR3 reads CASTPNRMNTGELFF. DNA of the CDR3: TGTGCCAGCACCCCAAACAGGATGAACACCGGGGAGCTGTTTTTT.

Judged by abundance, this clonotype is medium-sized. The chain employs TRBV19 and TRBJ1-5; the match to TRBD1 covers 10 bases. The CDR3 has 17 amino acids. V lost 9 bases to trimming and J lost 3 bases; unmatched junction nucleotides: 14. Germline-derived CDR1 and CDR2 are LNHDA and SQIVND (reference sequence). In DNA, the CDR3 is TGTGCCAGCACAGGGGGTTCGGGACAGGGGTACAATCAGCCCCAGCATTTT. Amino acid sequence: CASTGGSGQGYNQPQHF.

With regard to this clonotype: One end of the junction varies from germline; a read error may be responsible. This rearrangement joins TRBV6-1 to TRBJ2-7, with 8 bases identical to TRBD1. CDR3 length equals 14 residues. Germline values: CDR1 MNHNS, CDR2 SASEGT. CDR3 sequence: CASGDRGLSYEQYF. DNA of the CDR3: TGTGCCAGCGGTGACAGGGGCTTGTCCTACGAGCAGTACTTC.

This chain joins TRBV3-1 and TRBJ2-1; D tentatively fits TRBD1 or TRBD2 (5 bases each). The germline V and J ends were trimmed by 0 bases and 2 bases, with 11 bases remaining between them. Germline assignment: CDR1 LGHDT and CDR2 YNNKEL (reference sequence). CDR3 length equals 16 residues. Written as DNA, the CDR3 is TGTGCCAGCAGCCAAGAAAGTTTGGGGGCCTACAATGAGCAGTTCTTC. Encoded protein: CASSQESLGAYNEQFF.

This clonotype is medium-sized by share. The V and J genes are TRBV7-6 and TRBJ2-3; D perhaps matches TRBD1 (5 bases). The V end was cut by 1 base, the J end by 1 base, with 9 bases between. The V gene's germline CDR1 is SGHVS and CDR2 FNYEAQ. The CDR3 contains 15 residues. The CDR3 sequence is CASSLDPGRTDTQYF. The CDR3 nucleotides read TGTGCCAGCAGCTTAGATCCAGGGCGCACAGATACGCAGTATTTT. Combining the CDR3 with reference TRBV7-6 and TRBJ2-3 gives the whole variable domain GAGVSQSPRYKVTKRGQDVALRCDPISGHVSLYWYRQALGQGPEFLTYFNYEAQQDKSGLPNDRFSAERPEGSISTLTIQRTEQRDSAMYRCASSLDPGRTDTQYFGPGTRLTVL.

This clonotype appeared a few times. The V and J genes are TRBV29-1 and TRBJ1-3; 8 bases are a match to TRBD1. The trim removed 7 bases at V and 3 bases at J, leaving 5 bases unmatched. CDR3 size: 13 residues. The germline CDR1 and CDR2 sequences are SQVTM and ANQGSEA. The CDR3 region has the DNA TGCAGCGGAAAGGGGACAGGTGGAAACACCATATATTTT. This translates into CSGKGTGGNTIYF.

With respect to this clonotype: An end of the junction does not agree with germline; a read error may underlie this. The V and J genes are TRBV7-8 and TRBJ2-2; 9 positions match TRBD2. Germline lookup yields CDR1 SGHVS and CDR2 FQNEAQ. This CDR3 has 12 amino acids. CDR3 DNA: TGTGCCAGCAGCTTAGGGACTAGCGTGGATGTTTTT. As protein: CASSLGTSVDVF.

The genes are TRBV20-1 and TRBJ2-2, with TRBD1 matching 10 bases. The CDR3 extends over 16 amino acids. V lost 0 bases, J lost 7 bases, and 8 bases stayed unmatched. CDR1 is DFQATT, CDR2 SNEGSKA, per germline (reference sequence). The CDR3, as DNA: TGCAGTGCTAGAGACCCCGGGACAGGGGACGTCGGGGAGCTGTTTTTT. Protein sequence: CSARDPGTGDVGELFF.

The V gene is TRBV20-1, the J gene TRBJ1-5; 7 positions agree with TRBD1. V shed 6 bases, J shed 2 bases, and the junction held 10 bases outside the gene matches. Germline assignment: CDR1 DFQATT and CDR2 SNEGSKA (reference sequence). The CDR3 is 15 amino acids. The CDR3 here is CSAERGLGGNQPQHF. CDR3 DNA: TGCAGTGCGGAAAGGGGGCTGGGTGGCAATCAGCCCCAGCATTTT.

This clonotype was seen many times. The chain joins TRBV28 to TRBJ1-5; TRBD1 matches at 7 bases. Losses at the gene ends were 4 bases for V and 4 bases for J; bases not matched to a gene: 7. Germline lookup yields CDR1 MDHEN and CDR2 SYDVKM. This CDR3 comprises 15 residues. The CDR3 sequence is CASSSPGTANQPQHF. The DNA of the CDR3 is TGTGCCAGCAGTTCTCCGGGGACAGCTAATCAGCCCCAGCATTTT.

The rearrangement links TRBV28 to TRBJ2-7; D is possibly TRBD1 (6 bases). This CDR3 has 17 residues. Trimming removed 5 bases from V and 0 bases from J, with 20 bases in between. Germline V gene sequence: CDR1 MDHEN, CDR2 SYDVKM. CDR3 region: CASSPSPTGPSSYEQYF. CDR3 sequence (DNA): TGTGCCAGCAGTCCATCCCCGACAGGCCCGAGCTCCTACGAGCAGTACTTC. Using reference TRBV28 and TRBJ2-7 for the parts outside the CDR3, the full variable domain is DVKVTQSSRYLVKRTGEKVFLECVQDMDHENMFWYRQDPGLGLRLIYFSYDVKMKEKGDIPEGYSVSREKKERFSLILESASTNQTSMYLCASSPSPTGPSSYEQYFGPGTRLTVT.